This T cell receptor (beta chain) was sequenced during a study of tumour-infiltrating T cells in Burkitt lymphoma. On the study more broadly: This cohort included all epidemiological subtypes of Burkitt lymphoma. Overall and progression-free survival were predicted by productive clonality.

This clone came up a few times. Repertoires were generated with immunoSEQ multiplex PCR, while TCRdb's copy carries only in-frame clones and drops some. The sample carries approximately 2,100 clones, around 16% recorded once. The CDR3 loop spans 16 amino acids. The ends lost 4 bases at V and 4 bases at J; junction bases unmatched: 10. CDR1 and CDR2 from the germline V gene are MGHRA and YSYEKL. This rearrangement joins TRBV4-1 to TRBJ2-1; 7 bases align to TRBD2. The sequenced sample was tumor tissue from a relapse. This clonotype was sampled from a human donor with relapsed Burkitt lymphoma. In nucleotides, the CDR3 is TGCGCCAGCAGCCCCCCGTGGAGCGGGAAGTACAATGAGCAGTTCTTC. Encoded protein: CASSPPWSGKYNEQFF.